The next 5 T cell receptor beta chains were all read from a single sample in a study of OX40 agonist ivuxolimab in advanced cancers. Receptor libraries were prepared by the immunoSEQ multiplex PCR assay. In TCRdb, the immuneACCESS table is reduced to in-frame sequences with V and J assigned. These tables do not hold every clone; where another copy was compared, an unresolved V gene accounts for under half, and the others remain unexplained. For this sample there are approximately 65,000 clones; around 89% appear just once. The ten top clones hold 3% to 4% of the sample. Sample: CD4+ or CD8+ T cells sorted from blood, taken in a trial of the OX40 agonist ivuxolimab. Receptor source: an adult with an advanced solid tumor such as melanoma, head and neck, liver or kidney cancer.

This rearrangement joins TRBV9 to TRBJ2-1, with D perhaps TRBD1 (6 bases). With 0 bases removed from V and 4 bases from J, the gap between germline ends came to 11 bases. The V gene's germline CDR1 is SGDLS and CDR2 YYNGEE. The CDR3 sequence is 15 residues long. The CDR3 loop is CASSVEGHGYNEQFF. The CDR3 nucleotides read TGTGCCAGCAGCGTAGAGGGACACGGGTACAATGAGCAGTTCTTC.

The CDR3 sequence: CASRPQMNTEAFF. For the CDR3, the DNA is TGTGCCAGCAGGCCTCAGATGAACACTGAAGCTTTCTTT. The chain links TRBV7-2 to TRBJ1-1, with D hard to call. V shed 6 bases and J shed 0 bases, with 8 bases lying between them. The germline gives CDR1 SGHTA, CDR2 FQGNSA. This CDR3 contains 13 residues.

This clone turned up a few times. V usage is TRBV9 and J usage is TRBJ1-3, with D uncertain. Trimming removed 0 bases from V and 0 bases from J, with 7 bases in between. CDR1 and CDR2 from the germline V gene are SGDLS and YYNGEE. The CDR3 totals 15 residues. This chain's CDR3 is CASSVAPASGNTIYF. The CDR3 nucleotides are TGTGCCAGCAGCGTAGCGCCAGCCTCTGGAAACACCATATATTTT.

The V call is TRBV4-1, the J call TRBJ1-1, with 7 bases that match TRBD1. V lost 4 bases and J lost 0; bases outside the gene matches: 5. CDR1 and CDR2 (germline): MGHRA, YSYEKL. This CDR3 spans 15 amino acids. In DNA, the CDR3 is TGCGCCAGCAGCCCCCGACAGGGAGTGAACACTGAAGCTTTCTTT. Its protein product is CASSPRQGVNTEAFF.

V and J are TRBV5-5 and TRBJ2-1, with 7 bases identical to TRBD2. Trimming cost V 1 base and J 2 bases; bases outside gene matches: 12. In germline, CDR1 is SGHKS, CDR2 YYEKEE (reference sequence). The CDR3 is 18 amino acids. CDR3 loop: CASSLTGGRARAYNEQFF. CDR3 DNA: TGTGCCAGCAGCTTGACCGGGGGGAGGGCCCGAGCCTACAATGAGCAGTTCTTC. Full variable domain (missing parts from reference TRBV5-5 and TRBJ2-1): DAGVTQSPTHLIKTRGQQVTLRCSPISGHKSVSWYQQVLGQGPQFIFQYYEKEERGRGNFPDRFSARQFPNYSSELNVNALLLGDSALYLCASSLTGGRARAYNEQFFGPGTRLTVL.